One sample yielded the 15 T cell receptor beta chains listed below, sequenced in a study of cytomegalovirus exposure and HLA in healthy donors. Both 60 Vbeta primers and 13 Jbeta primers went into the PCR. Repertoires were generated with immunoSEQ multiplex PCR, while TCRdb's copy carries only in-frame clones and drops some. The table records around 170,000 clones, around 68% of them present only once. Sequenced sample: PBMCs. The receptors stem from a girl aged 5-17 years in good health and CMV-seronegative.

The chain joins TRBV19 to TRBJ1-1, with D maybe TRBD1 (5 bases). The CDR3 contains 13 residues. The V end was cut by 7 bases, the J end by 0 bases, with 9 bases between. The germline V gene has CDR1 LNHDA and CDR2 SQIVND (reference sequence). CDR3 in amino acids: CASTRTLNTEAFF. In nucleotides, the CDR3 is TGTGCCAGTACTAGGACACTGAACACTGAAGCTTTCTTT.

The rearrangement uses TRBV6-6 and TRBJ2-2; no firm D call. The CDR3 is 13 amino acids. V was cut by 6 bases and J by 7 bases, with 12 bases left in between. Germline CDR1 reads MNHNY; CDR2 reads SVGAGI (reference sequence). The CDR3 sequence: CASRPLIYGELFF. The CDR3 DNA reads TGTGCCAGCAGACCTCTCATCTACGGGGAGCTGTTTTTT.

The chain links TRBV10-3 to TRBJ1-1; tentative D call: TRBD1 (5 bases). Germline lookup yields CDR1 ENHRY and CDR2 SYGVKD. The V and J ends lost 7 bases and 3 bases respectively, with 9 bases between them. CDR3 length equals 12 residues. CDR3 DNA sequence: TGTGCCATCAAGGGGTACGACACTGAAGCTTTCTTT. Its protein is CAIKGYDTEAFF.

V gene TRBV18 combines with J gene TRBJ2-2; D is unclear. Trimming pared 0 bases from V and 7 bases from J, leaving 6 bases between. Germline V lookup: CDR1 KGHSH, CDR2 LQKENI. The CDR3 covers 13 residues. This chain's CDR3 is CASSPPPGGELFF. The DNA for the CDR3 is TGTGCCAGCTCACCACCTCCAGGCGGGGAGCTGTTTTTT. Full variable domain (remainder filled in from reference TRBV18 and TRBJ2-2): NAGVMQNPRHLVRRRGQEARLRCSPMKGHSHVYWYRQLPEEGLKFMVYLQKENIIDESGMPKERFSAEFPKEGPSILRIQQVVRGDSAAYFCASSPPPGGELFFGEGSRLTVL.

This clone was seen just once. The chain uses TRBV10-3 and TRBJ1-1; TRBD1 is a possible D gene (5 bases). This CDR3 contains 12 residues. Germline assignment: CDR1 ENHRY and CDR2 SYGVKD. Between the trimmed V and J ends, which lost 4 bases and 3 bases, there was a span of 6 bases. The CDR3 here is CAISAGDTEAFF. CDR3 nucleotide sequence: TGTGCCATCAGTGCGGGGGACACTGAAGCTTTCTTT.

The chain couples TRBV7-2 to TRBJ1-2, with D possibly matching TRBD1 (5 bases). V was clipped by 3 bases and J by 0 bases, with 14 bases between them. This CDR3 contains 16 residues. Germline V gene lookup returns CDR1 SGHTA and CDR2 FQGNSA. DNA of the CDR3: TGTGCCAGCAGCTTTGACGGGGGATATCCTAACTATGGCTACACCTTC. It codes for CASSFDGGYPNYGYTF. Full variable domain (remainder filled in from reference TRBV7-2 and TRBJ1-2): GAGVSQSPSNKVTEKGKDVELRCDPISGHTALYWYRQSLGQGLEFLIYFQGNSAPDKSGLPSDRFSAERTGGSVSTLTIQRTQQEDSAVYLCASSFDGGYPNYGYTFGSGTRLTVV.

This clone came up a few times. V usage is TRBV7-9 and J usage is TRBJ1-5; D might be TRBD1 (5 bases). The germline V gene has CDR1 SEHNR and CDR2 FQNEAQ (reference sequence). V dropped 4 bases and J dropped 3 bases, with 10 bases sitting between them. The CDR3 runs 14 residues. The CDR3 bases are TGTGCCAGCAGCTGGGGGGAAGTCAATCAGCCCCAGCATTTT. This sequence encodes CASSWGEVNQPQHF.

This clone was detected once. The genes are TRBV1 and TRBJ2-7; the table gives TRBD2 as D, unverified against the DNA. TRBV1 is termed a pseudogene. This CDR3 is built from 17 residues. CDR3 sequence reads: CTSSQLVELAGDHEQYF. Here the CDR3 DNA reads TGCACCAGCAGCCAATTGGTGGAACTAGCGGGGGATCACGAGCAGTACTTC.

This clone has more than one count but fewer than ten. The gene calls are TRBV27 and TRBJ2-7, with D tentatively TRBD1 (6 bases). Trimming stripped 8 bases from V and 4 bases from J, with 12 bases between. The CDR3 has 12 amino acids. From germline, CDR1 is MNHEY and CDR2 SMNVEV (reference sequence). CDR3 bases: TGTGCCAGCGGGGTCAGGGGTTACGAGCAGTACTTC. Protein: CASGVRGYEQYF.

The J gene is TRBJ1-2, the V gene TRBV18; 8 nucleotides agree with TRBD1. CDR1 and CDR2 from the germline V gene are KGHSH and LQKENI. The CDR3 has 15 amino acids. V lost 3 bases and J lost 14; bases outside the gene matches: 17. CDR3 residues: CASSPPGQVVYGWTF. The CDR3 DNA is TGTGCCAGCTCACCGCCGGGACAGGTGGTGTATGGATGGACCTTC.

The chain employs TRBV10-1 and TRBJ2-7, with D hard to call. The V end was cut by 0 bases, the J end by 6 bases, with 12 bases between. Germline CDR1 reads WNHNN; CDR2 reads SYGVQD (reference sequence). The CDR3 spans 14 residues. CDR3 sequence (DNA): TGCGCCAGCAGTGAGTCGGTTTCGGTCTCCGAGCAGTACTTC. Encoded protein: CASSESVSVSEQYF.

V gene TRBV12-5 combines with J gene TRBJ2-2, with D unclear. The germline V gene has CDR1 LGHNT and CDR2 FRNRAP. V shed 5 bases and J shed 6 bases, with 7 bases lying between them. This CDR3 has 12 amino acids. The CDR3 is CASGPTAGELFF. The CDR3 bases are TGTGCTAGTGGTCCCACTGCCGGGGAGCTGTTTTTT.

CDR3 in DNA: TGTGCCAGTAGTATACAGGGGGGCTACGAGCAGTACTTC. Its translation is CASSIQGGYEQYF. V usage is TRBV19 and J usage is TRBJ2-7; a weak D match, TRBD1 (7 bases). Germline V gene lookup returns CDR1 LNHDA and CDR2 SQIVND (reference sequence). CDR3 length equals 13 residues. Trimming removed 2 bases from V and 3 bases from J, with 8 bases in between.

In this sample, this clone turned up once. V gene TRBV5-1 combines with J gene TRBJ2-7, with 9 bases aligning to TRBD1. CDR1 and CDR2 from the germline V gene are SGHRS and YFSETQ. J was trimmed by 5 bases and V by 4 bases; bases with no gene match: 10. CDR3 size: 15 residues. The CDR3 reads CASSPRGTGNNEQYF. CDR3 DNA sequence: TGCGCCAGCAGCCCCCGCGGGACAGGGAATAACGAGCAGTACTTC.

The chain joins TRBV19 to TRBJ2-3, with D possibly TRBD1 on 6 matching bases. The CDR3 contains 13 residues. Germline-derived CDR1 and CDR2 are LNHDA and SQIVND (reference sequence). Trimming stripped 8 bases from V and 0 bases from J, with 9 bases between. CDR3 DNA: TGTGCCAGTTGCAGGGGTAGCACAGATACGCAGTATTTT. It encodes CASCRGSTDTQYF.